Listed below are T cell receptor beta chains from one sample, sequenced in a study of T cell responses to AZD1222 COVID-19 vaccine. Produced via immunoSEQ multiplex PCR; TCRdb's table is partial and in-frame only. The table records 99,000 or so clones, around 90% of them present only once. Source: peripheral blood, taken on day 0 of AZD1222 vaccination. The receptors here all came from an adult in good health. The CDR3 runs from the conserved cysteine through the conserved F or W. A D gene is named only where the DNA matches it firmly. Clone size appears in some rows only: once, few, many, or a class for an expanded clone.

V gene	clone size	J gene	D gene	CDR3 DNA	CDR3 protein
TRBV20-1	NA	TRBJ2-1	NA	TGCAGTGCTAGTAACAATGAGCAGTTCTTC	CSASNNEQFF
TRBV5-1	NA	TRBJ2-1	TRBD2	TGCGCCAGCAGCTTACGTACGGGAGGAGGCGATGAGCAGTTCTTC	CASSLRTGGGDEQFF
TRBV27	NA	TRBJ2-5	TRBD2	TGTGCCAGCTTTCGCCCTGGAGCAGCGGGACGAGAGACCCAGTACTTC	CASFRPGAAGRETQYF
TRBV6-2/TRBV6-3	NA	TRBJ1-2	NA	TGTGCCAGCAGTTACTCGATCCTCAGGGGAGTCCCCTATGGCTACACCTTC	CASSYSILRGVPYGYTF
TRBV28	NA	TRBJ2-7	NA	TGTGCCAGCGCCCTGGGCGAGCAGTACTTC	CASALGEQYF
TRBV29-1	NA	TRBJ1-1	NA	TGCAGCGTTCACGGAGTCATGAACACTGAAGCTTTCTTT	CSVHGVMNTEAFF
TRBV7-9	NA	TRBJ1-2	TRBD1	TGTGCCAGCAGCTCAGGGGGCACGGGACGGAACTATGGCTACACCTTC	CASSSGGTGRNYGYTF
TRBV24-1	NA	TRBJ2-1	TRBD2	TGTGCCACCAGGCGGGAGGGCTACAATGAGCAGTTCTTC	CATRREGYNEQFF
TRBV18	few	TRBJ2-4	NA	TGTGCCAGCTCACCACCCACACAAGCCAAAAACATTCAGTACTTC	CASSPPTQAKNIQYF
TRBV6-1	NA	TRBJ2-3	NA	TGTGCCAGCAGTGAAGTGCAGGTAACAGATACGCAGTATTTT	CASSEVQVTDTQYF
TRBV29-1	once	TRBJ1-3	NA	TGCAGCGTTGTTCAGGGTGGAAACACCATATATTTT	CSVVQGGNTIYF